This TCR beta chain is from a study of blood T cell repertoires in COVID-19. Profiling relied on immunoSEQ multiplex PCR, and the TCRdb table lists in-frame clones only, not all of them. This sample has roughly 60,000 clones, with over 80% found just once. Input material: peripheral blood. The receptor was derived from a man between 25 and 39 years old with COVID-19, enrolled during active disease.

The DNA of the CDR3 is TGTGCCAGCAGCTTCTTTACAGGGCGACCCGCTAGCACAGATACGCAGTATTTT. Its translation is CASSFFTGRPASTDTQYF. The rearrangement joins TRBV5-8 to TRBJ2-3; maybe TRBD1 (6 bases). Germline values: CDR1 SGHTS, CDR2 YDEGEE. The CDR3 consists of 18 residues. Trimming cost V 2 bases and J 0 bases, with 19 bases left between them.